The 3 T cell receptor beta chains presented below share a single source sample, sequenced in a study of regulatory T cells in long-lasting Graves disease (dated by TCRdb to the early 2020s). Library creation used multiplex PCR. Instrument on record: Illumina HiSeq 4000. TCR beta libraries were built with iRepertoire HTBI primers and Arm-PCR amplification of CDR3 regions. TCRdb took the public reads, trimmed them with fastp at Q25, ran MiXCR for clone calling and kept in-frame beta chains. CDR3 protein duplicates are merged, each entry listing the most common genes and DNA. Across this sample there are roughly 610,000 distinct CDR3 sequences, with roughly 15% seen only once. The biggest ten clones account for approximately 12% of the sample. The time point label of this sample denotes: newly diagnosed GD, antithyroid drugs for less than 3 months. For both TCR sequencing and RNA sequencing, RNA was extracted from PBMCs using TRIzol.

These data also featured in a second study, about T cells in Graves' hyperthyroidism and ophthalmopathy.

The starting material was peripheral blood mononuclear cells (PBMCs), obtained at new diagnosis, from a patient treated with antithyroid drugs. These receptors were collected from a man aged 18 to 30 with Graves disease. Donor details come from another sample of the same person, matched by shared clones.

This clonotype was picked up a small number of times. V is TRBV20-1 and J is TRBJ1-5; TRBD1 agrees at 10 bases. CDR1 is DFQATT, CDR2 SNEGSKA, per germline (reference sequence). Losses at the gene ends were 4 bases for V and 1 base for J; bases not matched to a gene: 10. CDR3 length: 17 residues. As DNA, the CDR3 is TGCAGTGCTATCGGGACAGGGGATGTCGGAAGCAATCAGCCCCAGCATTTT. This translates into CSAIGTGDVGSNQPQHF.

This clonotype turned up a few times. The V gene is TRBV29-1, the J gene TRBJ2-3; D remains unclear. Trimming pared 2 bases from V and 4 bases from J, leaving 7 bases between. The CDR3 has 12 residues. Germline V gene sequence: CDR1 SQVTM, CDR2 ANQGSEA. The CDR3, as DNA: TGCAGCGTTGAAAGTGGGGCAGATACGCAGTATTTT. Translation: CSVESGADTQYF.

V and J are TRBV4-1 and TRBJ1-1, with TRBD1 as a possible D gene (5 bases). From germline, CDR1 is MGHRA and CDR2 YSYEKL. Trimming removed 2 bases at V and 2 bases at J, with 12 bases between. The CDR3 runs to 15 residues. The CDR3 loop reads CASSQSSTGNTEAFF. The CDR3 DNA sequence: TGCGCCAGCAGCCAATCATCAACAGGAAACACTGAAGCTTTCTTT.